This entry concerns a single TCR beta chain. What it binds is not known. Germline V CDR1 and CDR2: LGHNA, YNFKEQ. The CDR3 contains 15 residues. The V gene lost 0 bases and the J gene lost 9 bases, with 14 bases spanning the gap. All of the isolated RNA was reverse transcribed, so expressed TCRB transcripts were sequenced. An average of about 3.57 million reads was obtained for naive, central memory and regulatory T cell samples. TCRdb's copy holds only in-frame clones and misses some; the assay was immunoSEQ multiplex PCR. The profile shows roughly 150,000 clones, approximately 9.1% of them singletons. The data stem from a study of beta chain features in type 1 diabetes. Overall study: Age and gender were similar between patients and healthy donors, as were cell yields. Findings and limits, study-wide: A moderate, significant TCRB CDR3 shortening appeared in type 1 diabetes across four CD4+ subsets. PCR might favor shorter templates, equally in patients and controls.

Sorted populations all had greater than 98% purity. Sequencing was carried out using central memory CD4+ T cells from blood. This TCR was sampled from a young woman with type 1 diabetes. The chain has TRBV4-2 and TRBJ2-2; a weak D match, TRBD1 (6 bases). Here the CDR3 DNA reads TGTGCCAGCAGCCAAGACAGGGGTCGGAGCAGGGAGCTGTTTTTT. As protein: CASSQDRGRSRELFF.